The rows below give T cell receptor beta chains drawn from one sample of a study of control samples from healthy donors and cancer patients. Sequenced by immunoSEQ multiplex PCR; TCRdb stores in-frame clones only, minus some. The table shows around 100,000 clones, with 75% to 90% occurring only once. The specimen was PBMCs. These receptor sequences come from a man aged 55 to 70 with lung cancer. Both conserved end residues are part of each CDR3. The D gene is left open where the match is weak. Size values are once, few and many counts, or a class for expanded clones, and some rows have none.

DNA	CDR3	size	length	D	V	J
TGTGCCAGCTCACCCGTTCCCGTGAGTAATCTCTACGAGCAGTACTTC	CASSPVPVSNLYEQYF	.	16	.	TRBV18	TRBJ2-7
TGTGCCAGCAGCGCCGACAGGGTGGGTTCCGTAGCTTTCTTT	CASSADRVGSVAFF	.	14	TRBD1	TRBV7-8	TRBJ1-1
TGCGCCAGCAGCCAAGTTATAGGGGAGACAGGGGGAATCCGGACGAATTACGAGCAGTACTTC	CASSQVIGETGGIRTNYEQYF	.	21	TRBD1	TRBV4-1	TRBJ2-7
TGTGCCAGCAGCCAAGTTTTCGTACAGGGAAAAGAGACCCAGTACTTC	CASSQVFVQGKETQYF	.	16	.	TRBV14	TRBJ2-5
TGTGCCAGTAGCACGACAGGGGGGTACAATGAGCAGTTCTTC	CASSTTGGYNEQFF	.	14	TRBD1	TRBV19	TRBJ2-1
TGCGCCAGCAGCGGGACATCGAACACCGGGGAGCTGTTTTTT	CASSGTSNTGELFF	.	14	.	TRBV10-1	TRBJ2-2
TGTGCCAGCACCAACACTTTACGCTCTGGAAACACCATATATTTT	CASTNTLRSGNTIYF	.	15	.	TRBV2	TRBJ1-3
TGTGCTAGTGGATGGTCCTACGAGCAGTACTTC	CASGWSYEQYF	large	11	.	TRBV12-5	TRBJ2-7
TGTGCCAGTAGTACCGAAGCGGGGGCGACCACCGGGGAGCTGTTTTTT	CASSTEAGATTGELFF	.	16	TRBD2	TRBV19	TRBJ2-2
TGTGCCTGGGGGGACAGCTCAGATACGCAGTATTTT	CAWGDSSDTQYF	.	12	TRBD1	TRBV30	TRBJ2-3
TGTGCCAGCAGTGACTCAAGGGGGGGGGCCATAAATACGCAGTATTTT	CASSDSRGGAINTQYF	.	16	.	TRBV6-4	TRBJ2-3
TGTGCCAGCAGCGTAGGACTTACAGAGGTCGGCAGGGGTCCCACTGAAGCTTTCTTT	CASSVGLTEVGRGPTEAFF	.	19	.	TRBV9	TRBJ1-1
TGTGCCTGGAGTGATCAGATTGATAGCAATCAGCCCCAGCATTTT	CAWSDQIDSNQPQHF	.	15	.	TRBV30	TRBJ1-5
TGTGCCACCAGTGCTCCGGGACAGGGAGATACGCAGTATTTT	CATSAPGQGDTQYF	.	14	TRBD1	TRBV24-1	TRBJ2-3
TGTGCCAGCAGCATGTCGGGGGGCAGCTGGGCCACTGAAGCTTTCTTT	CASSMSGGSWATEAFF	.	16	.	TRBV7-9	TRBJ1-1
TGTGCCAGCAGTCGGGACCGCGCTTTAGGGGGCTACACCTTC	CASSRDRALGGYTF	.	14	.	TRBV6-2/TRBV6-3	TRBJ1-2
TGTGCCAGCAGCTTTTTTCTAGCGGGGGGGCAAAATGAGCAGTTCTTC	CASSFFLAGGQNEQFF	.	16	TRBD2	TRBV5-5	TRBJ2-1
TGTGCCAGCAGCCCCAGAGGGGTACTAGCGGGTTTCCGGGAAGATACGCAGTATTTT	CASSPRGVLAGFREDTQYF	.	19	TRBD2	TRBV3-1/TRBV3-2	TRBJ2-3
TGTGCCAGCAGCCGCAGTGAGAGCTCTGGAAACACCATATATTTT	CASSRSESSGNTIYF	.	15	.	TRBV13	TRBJ1-3
TGTGCCAGCAGCTCACAGGGGACCCCTCTCTCCTACGAGCAGTACTTC	CASSSQGTPLSYEQYF	.	16	TRBD1	TRBV7-9	TRBJ2-7
TGCGCCAGCAGCTTGGGATTTGGGGAGGACTATGGCTACACCTTC	CASSLGFGEDYGYTF	.	15	.	TRBV5-1	TRBJ1-2
TGTGCCAGCAGCTTATTCGCCGATGGTTCACCCCTCCACTTT	CASSLFADGSPLHF	.	14	.	TRBV13	TRBJ1-6
TGTGCCAGCAGTCCCGGGGGACAGGGGCTCTATAGCAATCAGCCCCAGCATTTT	CASSPGGQGLYSNQPQHF	.	18	TRBD1	TRBV27	TRBJ1-5
TGTGCCAGCAGTGAAGTGGGTATTGCAACTAATGAAAAACTGTTTTTT	CASSEVGIATNEKLFF	.	16	.	TRBV6-1	TRBJ1-4
TGTGCCAGCAGTTCGGGATCGGCGGACACTGAAGCTTTCTTT	CASSSGSADTEAFF	.	14	.	TRBV6-6	TRBJ1-1
TGTGCCAGTAGAGACAGGGGCGACCCCCGGGAGACCCAGTACTTC	CASRDRGDPRETQYF	.	15	TRBD1	TRBV19	TRBJ2-5
TGTGCCAGCACGTCGGTCCCCTACAATGAGCAGTTCTTC	CASTSVPYNEQFF	.	13	.	TRBV6-6	TRBJ2-1
TGCGCCAGCAGTGAGTCACGGGCCCGGGGCTACACCTTC	CASSESRARGYTF	.	13	.	TRBV10-1	TRBJ1-2
TGTGCCAGCAGTTTAGGTCAGCTCACCGGGGAGCTGTTTTTT	CASSLGQLTGELFF	.	14	.	TRBV27	TRBJ2-2
TGCGCCAGCAGTCGGGACAGCGTGAACACTGAAGCTTTCTTT	CASSRDSVNTEAFF	once	14	TRBD1	TRBV5-1	TRBJ1-1
TGCGCCAGCGGTGAGGGGGGAGAAAAACTGTTTTTT	CASGEGGEKLFF	.	12	.	TRBV10-2	TRBJ1-4
TGTGCCTGGAGGGGGACAGTTAGCACAGATACGCAGTATTTT	CAWRGTVSTDTQYF	.	14	TRBD1	TRBV30	TRBJ2-3
TGTGCCAGCAGTTCTGACGGAAGGAACACTGAAGCTTTCTTT	CASSSDGRNTEAFF	.	14	.	TRBV6-5	TRBJ1-1
TGTGCCAGCATCTTGAACAGGGGGACCACCGGGGAGCTGTTTTTT	CASILNRGTTGELFF	.	15	TRBD1	TRBV6-6	TRBJ2-2
TGTGCCAGCAGCCAAGTCGTATCAGGACGGGGAGGCTACACCTTC	CASSQVVSGRGGYTF	.	15	.	TRBV3-1/TRBV3-2	TRBJ1-2
TGCAGCGGGAGCAGGGGATTGGGCGTCGCTGAAGCTTTCTTT	CSGSRGLGVAEAFF	.	14	.	TRBV29-1	TRBJ1-1
TGTGCCAGCAGCCTACAGTACAGCAATGAAAAACTGTTTTTT	CASSLQYSNEKLFF	.	14	.	TRBV5-4	TRBJ1-4
TGTGCCAGCAGGCGGCAGGGCTATGGCTACACCTTC	CASRRQGYGYTF	.	12	.	TRBV25-1	TRBJ1-2
TGCAGCGTTGACGAGGACTATGGCTACACCTTC	CSVDEDYGYTF	once	11	.	TRBV29-1	TRBJ1-2
TGTGCCAGCAGCGCTGACTGGAACACTGAAGCTTTCTTT	CASSADWNTEAFF	.	13	.	TRBV7-3	TRBJ1-1
TGTGCCAGTAGTCTCTCTTTTAGGACAGGGGGCCCCGGGGAGCTGTTTTTT	CASSLSFRTGGPGELFF	.	17	TRBD1	TRBV19	TRBJ2-2
TGTGCCAGCAGCTGGCGGCAGGGAGGGCGAGAGACCCAGTACTTC	CASSWRQGGRETQYF	.	15	TRBD2	TRBV11-3	TRBJ2-5
TGTGCCAGCAGTTACAGCGCGGACAGGGGCCACGAGCAGTACTTC	CASSYSADRGHEQYF	.	15	TRBD1	TRBV6-5	TRBJ2-7
TGTGCCAGCAGGACAGGGGCCCGCTATGGCTACACCTTC	CASRTGARYGYTF	.	13	TRBD1	TRBV6-5	TRBJ1-2
TGTGCCTGGAGTTCTAGCGCCCAAGAGACCCAGTACTTC	CAWSSSAQETQYF	.	13	.	TRBV30	TRBJ2-5
TGTGCCTGGAGTGTAACGGAGGAGGGCACCTTC	CAWSVTEEGTF	.	11	.	TRBV30	TRBJ1-2
TGCGCCAGCAGCTTGGACGGTTATCAGGGCTACACCTTC	CASSLDGYQGYTF	once	13	.	TRBV5-1	TRBJ1-2
TGTGCCAGCTCACTAAGAGCCGGGACAGGGGGCATGAACACTGAAGCTTTCTTT	CASSLRAGTGGMNTEAFF	.	18	TRBD1	TRBV18	TRBJ1-1